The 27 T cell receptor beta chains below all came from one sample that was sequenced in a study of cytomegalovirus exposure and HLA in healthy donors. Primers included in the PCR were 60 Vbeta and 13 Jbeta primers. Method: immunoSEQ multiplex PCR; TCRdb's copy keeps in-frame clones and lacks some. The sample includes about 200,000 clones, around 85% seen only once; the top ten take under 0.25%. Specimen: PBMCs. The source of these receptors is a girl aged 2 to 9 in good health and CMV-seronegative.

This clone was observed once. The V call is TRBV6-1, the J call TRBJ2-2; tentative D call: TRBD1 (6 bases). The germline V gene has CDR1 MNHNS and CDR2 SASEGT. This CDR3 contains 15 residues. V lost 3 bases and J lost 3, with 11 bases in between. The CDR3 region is CASSEAAGDTGELFF. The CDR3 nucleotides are TGTGCCAGCAGTGAGGCGGCAGGGGACACCGGGGAGCTGTTTTTT.

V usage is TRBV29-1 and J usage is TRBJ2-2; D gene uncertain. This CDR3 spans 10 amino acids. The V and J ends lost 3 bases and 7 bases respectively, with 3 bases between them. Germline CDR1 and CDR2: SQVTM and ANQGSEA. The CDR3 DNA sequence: TGCAGCGTTGATAGCGGGGAGCTGTTTTTT. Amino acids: CSVDSGELFF.

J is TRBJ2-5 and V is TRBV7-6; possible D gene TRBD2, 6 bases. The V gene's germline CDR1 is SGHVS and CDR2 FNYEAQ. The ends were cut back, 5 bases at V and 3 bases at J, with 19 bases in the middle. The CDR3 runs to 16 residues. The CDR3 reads CASSPRTLAKEETQYF. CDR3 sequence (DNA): TGTGCCAGCAGCCCCCGGACACTAGCCAAAGAAGAGACCCAGTACTTC.

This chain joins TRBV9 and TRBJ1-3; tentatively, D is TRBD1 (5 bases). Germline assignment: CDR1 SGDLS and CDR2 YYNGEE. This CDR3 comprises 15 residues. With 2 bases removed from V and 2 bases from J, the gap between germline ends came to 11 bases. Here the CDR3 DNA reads TGTGCCAGCAGCGTCCAGGGTCTCACTGGAAACACCATATATTTT. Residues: CASSVQGLTGNTIYF.

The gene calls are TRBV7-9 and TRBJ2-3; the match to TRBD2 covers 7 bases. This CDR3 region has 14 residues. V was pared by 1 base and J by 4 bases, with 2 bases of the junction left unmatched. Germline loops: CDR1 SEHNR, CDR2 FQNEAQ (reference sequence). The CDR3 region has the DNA TGTGCCAGCAGCTTAGGGGGGGGTTCAGATACGCAGTATTTT. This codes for CASSLGGGSDTQYF.

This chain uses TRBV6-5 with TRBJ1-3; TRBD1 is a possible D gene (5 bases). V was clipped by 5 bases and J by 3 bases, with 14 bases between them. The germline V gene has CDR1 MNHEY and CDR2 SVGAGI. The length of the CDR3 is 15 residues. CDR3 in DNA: TGTGCCAGCAGTGCTTTTAGGGGCGTTGGAAACACCATATATTTT. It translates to CASSAFRGVGNTIYF.

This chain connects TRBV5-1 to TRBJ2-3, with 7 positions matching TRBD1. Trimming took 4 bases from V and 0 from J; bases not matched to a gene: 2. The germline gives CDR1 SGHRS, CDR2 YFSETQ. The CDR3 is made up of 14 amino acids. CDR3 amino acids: CASSTDRSTDTQYF. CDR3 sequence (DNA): TGCGCCAGCAGCACGGACAGGAGCACAGATACGCAGTATTTT.

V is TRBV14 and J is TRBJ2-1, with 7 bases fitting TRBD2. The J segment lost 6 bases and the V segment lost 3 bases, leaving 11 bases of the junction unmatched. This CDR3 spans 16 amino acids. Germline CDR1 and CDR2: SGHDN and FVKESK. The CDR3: CASSHRSGKFANEQFF. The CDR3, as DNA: TGTGCCAGCAGCCACCGAAGCGGGAAGTTCGCCAATGAGCAGTTCTTC.

The CDR3, as DNA: TGTGCCAGCAGCCTCTCCGCCACGGCCCCGGAGGCAGCTTTCTTT. It encodes CASSLSATAPEAAFF. The V call is TRBV5-4, the J call TRBJ1-1; D unclear. This CDR3 spans 15 amino acids. Trimming stripped 4 bases from V and 10 bases from J, with 23 bases between. Per germline, CDR1 SGHNT and CDR2 YYREEE (reference sequence).

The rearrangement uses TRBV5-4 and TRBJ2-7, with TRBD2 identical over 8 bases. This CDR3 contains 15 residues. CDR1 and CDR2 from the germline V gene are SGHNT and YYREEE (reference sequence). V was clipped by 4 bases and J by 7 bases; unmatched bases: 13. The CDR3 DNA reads TGTGCCAGCAGCCCCAGCAGAGCTCGGGAGGGTGAGCAGTACTTC. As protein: CASSPSRAREGEQYF.

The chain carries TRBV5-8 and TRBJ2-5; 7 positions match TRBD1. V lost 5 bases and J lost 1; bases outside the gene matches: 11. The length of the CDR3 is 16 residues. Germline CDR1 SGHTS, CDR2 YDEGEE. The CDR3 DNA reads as TGTGCCAGCAGGAGACAGGGCACGAGTTTCCAAGAGACCCAGTACTTC. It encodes CASRRQGTSFQETQYF.

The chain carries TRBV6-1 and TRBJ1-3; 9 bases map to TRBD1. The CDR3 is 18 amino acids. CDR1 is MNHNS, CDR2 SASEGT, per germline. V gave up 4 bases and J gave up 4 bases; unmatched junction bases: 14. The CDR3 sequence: CASSGQLTGTGSGNTIYF. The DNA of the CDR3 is TGTGCCAGCAGTGGTCAACTTACCGGGACAGGGTCCGGAAACACCATATATTTT.

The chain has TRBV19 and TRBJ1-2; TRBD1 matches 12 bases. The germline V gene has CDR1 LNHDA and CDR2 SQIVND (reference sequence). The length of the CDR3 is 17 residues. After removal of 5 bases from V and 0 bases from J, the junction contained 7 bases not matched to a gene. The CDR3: CASSPLGTGGSNYGYTF. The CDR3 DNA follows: TGTGCCAGTAGTCCCCTGGGGACAGGGGGCTCTAACTATGGCTACACCTTC.

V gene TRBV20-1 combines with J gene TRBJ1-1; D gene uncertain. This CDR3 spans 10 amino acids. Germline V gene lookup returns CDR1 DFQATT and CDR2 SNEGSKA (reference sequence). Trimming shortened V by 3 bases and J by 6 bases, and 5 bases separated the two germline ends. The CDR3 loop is CSASIAEAFF. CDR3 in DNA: TGCAGTGCTAGTATCGCTGAAGCTTTCTTT.

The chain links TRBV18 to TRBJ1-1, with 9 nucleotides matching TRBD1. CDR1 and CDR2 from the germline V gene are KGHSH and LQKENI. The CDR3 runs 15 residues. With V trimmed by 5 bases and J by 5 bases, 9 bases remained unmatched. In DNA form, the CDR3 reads TGTGCCAGCTCATTCTCGGACAGGGGTTTGACTGAAGCTTTCTTT. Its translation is CASSFSDRGLTEAFF.

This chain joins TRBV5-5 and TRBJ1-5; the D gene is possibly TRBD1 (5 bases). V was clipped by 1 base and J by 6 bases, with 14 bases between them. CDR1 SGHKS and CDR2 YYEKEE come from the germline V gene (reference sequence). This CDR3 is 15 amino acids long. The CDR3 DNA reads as TGTGCCAGCAGCTTGTCTGGCAGGGCGGCTCAGCCCCAGCATTTT. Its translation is CASSLSGRAAQPQHF.

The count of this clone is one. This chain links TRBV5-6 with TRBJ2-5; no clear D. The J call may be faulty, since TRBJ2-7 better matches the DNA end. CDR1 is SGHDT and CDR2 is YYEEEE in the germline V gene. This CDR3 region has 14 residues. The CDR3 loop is CASRLDFASYEQYF. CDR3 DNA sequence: TGTGCCAGCAGGCTCGACTTCGCCTCCTACGAGCAGTACTTC.

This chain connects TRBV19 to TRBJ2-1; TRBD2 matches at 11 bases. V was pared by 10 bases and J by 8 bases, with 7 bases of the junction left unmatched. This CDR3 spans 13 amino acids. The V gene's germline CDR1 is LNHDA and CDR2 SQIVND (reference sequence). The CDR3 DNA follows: TGTGCCACCTTTAGCGGGAGGGACTATGAGCAGTTCTTC. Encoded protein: CATFSGRDYEQFF.

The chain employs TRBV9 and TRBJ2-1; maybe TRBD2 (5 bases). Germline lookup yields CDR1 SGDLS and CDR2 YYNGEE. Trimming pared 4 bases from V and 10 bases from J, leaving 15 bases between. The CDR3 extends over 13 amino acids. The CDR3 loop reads CASSPPARAEQFF. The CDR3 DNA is TGTGCCAGCAGCCCCCCCGCGAGGGCGGAGCAGTTCTTC.

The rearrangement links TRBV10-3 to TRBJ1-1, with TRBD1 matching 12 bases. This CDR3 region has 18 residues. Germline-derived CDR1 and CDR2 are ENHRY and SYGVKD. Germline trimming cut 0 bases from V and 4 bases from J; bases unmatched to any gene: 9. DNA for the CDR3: TGTGCCATCAGTGAGTCCAAGGGACAGGGGGCTCGGGGCACTGAAGCTTTCTTT. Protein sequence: CAISESKGQGARGTEAFF.

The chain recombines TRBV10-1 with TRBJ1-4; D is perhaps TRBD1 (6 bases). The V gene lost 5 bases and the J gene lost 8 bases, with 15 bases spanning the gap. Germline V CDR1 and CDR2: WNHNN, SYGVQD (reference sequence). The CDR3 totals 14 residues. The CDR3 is CASSSWRGGEKLFF. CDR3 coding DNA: TGCGCCAGCAGTTCGTGGAGGGGGGGAGAAAAACTGTTTTTT.

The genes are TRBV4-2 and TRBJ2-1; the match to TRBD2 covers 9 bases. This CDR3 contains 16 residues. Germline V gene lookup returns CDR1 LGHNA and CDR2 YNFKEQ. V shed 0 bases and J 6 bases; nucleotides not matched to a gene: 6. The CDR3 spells CASSQDGLAGSNEQFF. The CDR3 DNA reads TGTGCCAGCAGCCAAGACGGCCTAGCGGGGAGCAATGAGCAGTTCTTC.

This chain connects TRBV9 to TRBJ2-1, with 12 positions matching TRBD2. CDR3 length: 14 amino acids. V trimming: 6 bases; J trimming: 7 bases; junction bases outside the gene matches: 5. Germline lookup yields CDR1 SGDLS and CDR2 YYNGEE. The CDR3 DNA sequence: TGTGCCAGCAATGGGGGGACTAGCGGGAATGAGCAGTTCTTC. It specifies CASNGGTSGNEQFF. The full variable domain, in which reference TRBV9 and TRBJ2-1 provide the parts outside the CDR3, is DSGVTQTPKHLITATGQRVTLRCSPRSGDLSVYWYQQSLDQGLQFLIQYYNGEERAKGNILERFSAQQFPDLHSELNLSSLELGDSALYFCASNGGTSGNEQFFGPGTRLTVL.

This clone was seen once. The CDR3 is CASKVDRGSEKLFF. In nucleotides, the CDR3 is TGTGCCAGCAAGGTGGACAGGGGCAGTGAAAAACTGTTTTTT. The genes are TRBV2 and TRBJ1-4; 9 bases fit TRBD1. Germline assignment: CDR1 SNHLY and CDR2 FYNNEI. The CDR3 sequence is 14 residues long. Trimming cost V 7 bases and J 7 bases; bases outside gene matches: 7.

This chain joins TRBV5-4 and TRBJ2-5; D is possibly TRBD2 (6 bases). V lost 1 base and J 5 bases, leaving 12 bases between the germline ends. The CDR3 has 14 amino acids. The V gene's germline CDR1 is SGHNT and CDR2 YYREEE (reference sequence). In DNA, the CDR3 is TGTGCCAGCAGCTTGACGGGGAGGAGTGAGACCCAGTACTTC. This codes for CASSLTGRSETQYF.

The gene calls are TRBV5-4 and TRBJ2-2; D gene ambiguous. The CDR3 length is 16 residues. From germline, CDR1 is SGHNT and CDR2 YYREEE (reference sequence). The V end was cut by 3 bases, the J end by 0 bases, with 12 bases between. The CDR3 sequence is CASSSIEAANTGELFF. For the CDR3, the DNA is TGTGCCAGCAGCTCGATAGAGGCAGCGAACACCGGGGAGCTGTTTTTT. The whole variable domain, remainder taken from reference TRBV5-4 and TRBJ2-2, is ETGVTQSPTHLIKTRGQQVTLRCSSQSGHNTVSWYQQALGQGPQFIFQYYREEENGRGNFPPRFSGLQFPNYSSELNVNALELDDSALYLCASSSIEAANTGELFFGEGSRLTVL.

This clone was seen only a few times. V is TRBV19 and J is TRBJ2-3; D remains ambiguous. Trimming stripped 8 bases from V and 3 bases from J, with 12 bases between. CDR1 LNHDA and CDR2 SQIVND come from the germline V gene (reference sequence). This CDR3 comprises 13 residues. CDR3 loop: CASRTDWTDTQYF. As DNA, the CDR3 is TGTGCCAGTCGAACCGACTGGACAGATACGCAGTATTTT.